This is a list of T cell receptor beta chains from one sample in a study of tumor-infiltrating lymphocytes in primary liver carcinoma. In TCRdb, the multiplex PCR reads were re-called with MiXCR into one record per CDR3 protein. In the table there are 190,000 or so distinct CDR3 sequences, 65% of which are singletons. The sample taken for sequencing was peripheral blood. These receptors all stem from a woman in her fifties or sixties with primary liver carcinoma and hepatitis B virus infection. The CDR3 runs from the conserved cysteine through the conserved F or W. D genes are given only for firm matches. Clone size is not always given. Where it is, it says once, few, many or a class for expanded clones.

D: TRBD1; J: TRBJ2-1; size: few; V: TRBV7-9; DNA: TGTGCCAGCAGCTTCCGGGACAGGAACAATGAGCAGTTCTTC; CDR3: CASSFRDRNNEQFF
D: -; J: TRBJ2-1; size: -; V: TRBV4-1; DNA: TGCGCCAACAGCCAAGATCTGAAAACCAATGAGCAGTTCTTC; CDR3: CANSQDLKTNEQFF
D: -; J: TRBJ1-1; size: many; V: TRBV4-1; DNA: TGCGCCAGCAGATGGACAGAGATGAACACTGAAGCTTTCTTT; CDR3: CASRWTEMNTEAFF
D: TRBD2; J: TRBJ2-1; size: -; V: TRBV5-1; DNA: TGCGCCAGCAGCCCGGGGGGGACTAGCCCCCACAATGAGCAGTTCTTC; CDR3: CASSPGGTSPHNEQFF
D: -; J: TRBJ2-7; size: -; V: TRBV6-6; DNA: TGTGCCAACAGTTATTCGAACACCTACGAGCAGTACTTC; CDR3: CANSYSNTYEQYF
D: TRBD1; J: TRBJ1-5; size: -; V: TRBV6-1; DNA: TGTGACAGCAGTGAAAAAAACAGGGGTATTACGAGGGGTAGCAATCAGCCCCGGCATTTT; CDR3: CDSSEKNRGITRGSNQPRHF
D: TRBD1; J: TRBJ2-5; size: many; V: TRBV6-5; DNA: TGTGCCAGCAGTTACGGGACAGGGGGCGGCGGAGAGACCCAGTACTTC; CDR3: CASSYGTGGGGETQYF
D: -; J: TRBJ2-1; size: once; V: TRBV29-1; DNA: TGCAGCGTTGAAAACTTGTCGGTCTACAATGAGCAGTCCTTC; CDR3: CSVENLSVYNEQSF
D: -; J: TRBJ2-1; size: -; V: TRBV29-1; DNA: TGCAGCGTTCATCAGACCGGGTGGTACAGTGAGGAGTTCTTC; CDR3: CSVHQTGWYSEEFF
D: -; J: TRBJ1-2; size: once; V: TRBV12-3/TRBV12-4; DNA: TGTGCCAGCAGTATTGGCCAAGCGCGGGCCTTC; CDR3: CASSIGQARAF
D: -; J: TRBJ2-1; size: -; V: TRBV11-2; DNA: TGTACCAGTAGTGTCGGGACGGTGGACTACAATGAGCAGTTCTTC; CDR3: CTSSVGTVDYNEQFF
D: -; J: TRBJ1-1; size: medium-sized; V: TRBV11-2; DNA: TGTGCCTCCGCCCAGGGGACCATGAACACTGAAGCTTTCTTT; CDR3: CASAQGTMNTEAFF
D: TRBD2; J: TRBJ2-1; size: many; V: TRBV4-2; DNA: TGTGCCAGCAGCCAAGGAACGGGAGGCTCATACAATGAGCAGTTCTTC; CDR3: CASSQGTGGSYNEQFF
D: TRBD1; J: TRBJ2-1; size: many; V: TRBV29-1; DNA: TGCAGCGTTGACCGGCCTAGAAGGACAGGGAGTAACTACAATGAGCAGTTCTTC; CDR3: CSVDRPRRTGSNYNEQFF
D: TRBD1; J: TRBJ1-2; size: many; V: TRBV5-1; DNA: TGCGCCAGCAGCCCAGGACAGGGGAGTGGCTACACCTTC; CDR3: CASSPGQGSGYTF
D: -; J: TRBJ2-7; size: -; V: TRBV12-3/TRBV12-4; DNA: TGTGCCAGCAGCGTAGGGGCTGGGAGGCAACGGGGGGCCTACGAGCGGTACTTC; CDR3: CASSVGAGRQRGAYERYF
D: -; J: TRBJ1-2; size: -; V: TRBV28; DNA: TGTGCCAACACCAGTTACGTGGGGGGCGGTGGCTACACCTTC; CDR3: CANTSYVGGGGYTF
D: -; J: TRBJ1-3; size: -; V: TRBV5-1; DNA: TGCGCCAGCCGACAGGTCTCGGCTGGAAACACCATATATTTT; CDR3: CASRQVSAGNTIYF
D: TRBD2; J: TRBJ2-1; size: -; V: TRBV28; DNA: TGTGCCAGCAGTTCTAGCCAGACTAGCGGGTCACTTGGGGTCTACAATGAGCAGTTCTTC; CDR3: CASSSSQTSGSLGVYNEQFF
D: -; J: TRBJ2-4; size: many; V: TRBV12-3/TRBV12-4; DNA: TGTGCCAGCAGTTTAGGCATAGGGGAAACCAAAAACATTCAGTACTTC; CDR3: CASSLGIGETKNIQYF
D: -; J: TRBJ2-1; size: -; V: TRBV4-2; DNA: TGTGCCAGCAGCCAAGAACATGGAGGGCCGAAAGAGCAGTTCTTC; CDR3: CASSQEHGGPKEQFF
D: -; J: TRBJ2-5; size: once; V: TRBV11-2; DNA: TGTGTCAGCAGCTTAACCCCCCATGACGGGGAGACCCAGTACTTC; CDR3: CVSSLTPHDGETQYF
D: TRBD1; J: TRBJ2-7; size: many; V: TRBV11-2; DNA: TGTGCCAGCAGCCCGAGGGACAGGGGAAACTACGAGCAGTACTTC; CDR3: CASSPRDRGNYEQYF
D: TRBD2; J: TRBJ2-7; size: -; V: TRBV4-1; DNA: TGCGCCAGCAGTCGAGCGGGGGACAAGCGATACTTC; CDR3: CASSRAGDKRYF
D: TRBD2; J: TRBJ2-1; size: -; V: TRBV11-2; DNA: TGTGCCAGCCGTGGGGCTAGCGGGAGTTACATTGAACAGTTCTTC; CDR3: CASRGASGSYIEQFF
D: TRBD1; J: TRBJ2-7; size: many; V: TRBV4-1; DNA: TGCGCCAGCAGCTTAAGTAGGGGGCCCTACGAGCAGTACTTC; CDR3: CASSLSRGPYEQYF
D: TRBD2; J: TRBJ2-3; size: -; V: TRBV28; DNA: TGTGCCAGCAGCCCGACTAGCTCAGATACGCAGTATTTT; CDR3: CASSPTSSDTQYF
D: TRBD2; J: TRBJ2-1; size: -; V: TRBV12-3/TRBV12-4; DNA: TGTGCCAGCATCAATGGACTAGCGGCTTGCAATAAGCAGTTCTTC; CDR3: CASINGLAACNKQFF
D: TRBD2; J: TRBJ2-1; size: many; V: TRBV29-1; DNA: TGCAGCGTCCCCCGACTAGCGTCGTACAATGAGCAGTTCTTC; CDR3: CSVPRLASYNEQFF
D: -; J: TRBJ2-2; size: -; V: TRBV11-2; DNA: TGTGCCAGAAGCTTAATGCAGGAGTTGAACACCGGAGAGCTGTTTTTT; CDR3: CARSLMQELNTGELFF
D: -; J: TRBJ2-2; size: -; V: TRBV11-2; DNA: TGTGCCAGCAGCTCGGGGTGGGGCGCCGGGGAGCCGTTTTTT; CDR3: CASSSGWGAGEPFF
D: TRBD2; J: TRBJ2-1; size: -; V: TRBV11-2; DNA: TGTGTCAGCAGCTTAGAACTAGCGGTGCACGAAGAGCAGTTCTTC; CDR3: CVSSLELAVHEEQFF
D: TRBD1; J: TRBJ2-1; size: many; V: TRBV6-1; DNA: TGTGCCAGCATTTTAATACCGGACAGGGGAAGGATGGTCTTC; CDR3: CASILIPDRGRMVF
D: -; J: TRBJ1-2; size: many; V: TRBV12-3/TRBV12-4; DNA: TGTGCCAGCAGTTTGGACAAAAACTATGGCTACACCTTC; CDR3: CASSLDKNYGYTF
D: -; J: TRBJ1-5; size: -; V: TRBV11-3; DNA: TGTGCCAGCAGTTCCAGACAGTCCACAGATACGCAGCATTTT; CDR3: CASSSRQSTDTQHF
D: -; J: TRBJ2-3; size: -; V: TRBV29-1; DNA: TGCAGCGTTGACAGGACGGCCATGGGGGATACGCAGTATTTT; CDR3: CSVDRTAMGDTQYF
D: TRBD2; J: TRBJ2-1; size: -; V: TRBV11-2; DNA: TGTGCCAACAGCCTAGAAAGCGGGAGCATCAATGAGCAGTTCTTC; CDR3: CANSLESGSINEQFF